Each of the 27 T cell receptor beta chains below was sequenced from the same sample in a study of blood T cell repertoires in COVID-19. Here immunoSEQ multiplex PCR was the method, and the copy in TCRdb shows in-frame clones only, minus some. The profile shows tens of thousands of clones, 80% to 90% of them singletons. The specimen sequenced was peripheral blood. Source of these receptors: an elderly man with acute or convalescent COVID-19.

This chain joins TRBV7-9 and TRBJ2-5; 8 positions match TRBD2. Germline assignment: CDR1 SEHNR and CDR2 FQNEAQ (reference sequence). The trim removed 7 bases at V and 5 bases at J, leaving 6 bases unmatched. There are 13 residues in the CDR3. CDR3 DNA sequence: TGTGCCAGCAACCGGGGGGGGCAGGAGACCCAGTACTTC. The encoded protein is CASNRGGQETQYF.

The chain employs TRBV5-1 and TRBJ2-3; 7 bases are shared with TRBD1. With V trimmed by 4 bases and J by 4 bases, 9 bases remained unmatched. Germline V gives CDR1 SGHRS, CDR2 YFSETQ. This CDR3 spans 15 amino acids. CDR3 residues: CASSHTGVAADTQYF. CDR3 DNA: TGCGCCAGCAGCCACACAGGGGTTGCGGCAGATACGCAGTATTTT.

V gene TRBV19 combines with J gene TRBJ1-2, with D possibly being TRBD1 (6 bases). The CDR3 extends over 15 amino acids. Germline V gives CDR1 LNHDA, CDR2 SQIVND (reference sequence). V was cut by 5 bases and J by 8 bases, with 21 bases left in between. The CDR3 loop is CASSGRQVLAGGYTF. DNA for the CDR3: TGTGCCAGTAGTGGCCGACAGGTTCTTGCTGGAGGCTACACCTTC. Full variable domain (missing parts from reference TRBV19 and TRBJ1-2): DGGITQSPKYLFRKEGQNVTLSCEQNLNHDAMYWYRQDPGQGLRLIYYSQIVNDFQKGDIAEGYSVSREKKESFPLTVTSAQKNPTAFYLCASSGRQVLAGGYTFGSGTRLTVV.

The J gene is TRBJ2-7, the V gene TRBV10-1; 7 bases are shared with TRBD2. With 5 bases clipped from V and 3 bases from J, the junction kept 7 bases outside the gene matches. The CDR3 runs 14 residues. CDR1 and CDR2 (germline): WNHNN, SYGVQD (reference sequence). The chain's CDR3 is CASSRTRGSYEQYF. In DNA form, the CDR3 reads TGCGCCAGCAGTCGGACTAGAGGTAGCTACGAGCAGTACTTC.

The chain joins TRBV7-9 to TRBJ2-2, with TRBD1 matching over 9 bases. The germline CDR1 and CDR2 sequences are SEHNR and FQNEAQ (reference sequence). The CDR3 runs 17 residues. J was trimmed by 7 bases and V by 5 bases; bases with no gene match: 14. The CDR3 DNA reads as TGTGCCAGCAGCGCCGTACCGGGACAGGGAGGTGGCGGGGAGCTGTTTTTT. Protein: CASSAVPGQGGGGELFF.

About this clone: An end of the junction does not agree with germline; a read error may underlie this. The chain carries TRBV30 and TRBJ2-7; D may be TRBD1 (5 bases). CDR1 and CDR2 from the germline V gene are GTSNPN and SVGIG (reference sequence). The CDR3 is 12 residues long. The CDR3 loop reads CAWSSPYIGQGF. CDR3 nucleotide sequence: TGTGCCTGGAGTTCCCCTTATATTGGCCAGGGCTTC. The variable domain in full, with the rest retrieved from reference TRBV30 and TRBJ2-7, is SQTIHQWPATLVQPVGSPLSLECTVEGTSNPNLYWYRQAAGRGLQLLFYSVGIGQISSEVPQNLSASRPQDRQFILSSKKLLLSDSGFYLCAWSSPYIGQGFGPGTRLTVT.

This chain joins TRBV6-4 and TRBJ1-6; no definite D call. This CDR3 region has 14 residues. Trimming shortened V by 0 bases and J by 9 bases, and 9 bases separated the two germline ends. Germline V lookup: CDR1 MRHNA, CDR2 SNTAGT. CDR3 region: CASSDSGGLSPLHF. As DNA, the CDR3 is TGTGCCAGCAGTGACTCAGGAGGACTTTCACCCCTCCACTTT.

The V call is TRBV6-5, the J call TRBJ1-3; unclear D gene. Per germline, CDR1 MNHEY and CDR2 SVGAGI. Deletions cut 4 bases from V and 2 bases from J, with 9 bases between. The CDR3 covers 14 residues. The DNA of the CDR3 is TGTGCCAGCAGTTCCCCCGCAGCTGGAAACACCATATATTTT. Its protein product is CASSSPAAGNTIYF.

V gene TRBV5-1 combines with J gene TRBJ2-5; D is unresolved. Trimming stripped 0 bases from V and 5 bases from J, with 5 bases between. Per the germline V gene, CDR1 is SGHRS and CDR2 is YFSETQ. This CDR3 is 12 amino acids long. CDR3 sequence reads: CASSLALETQYF. The CDR3 DNA follows: TGCGCCAGCAGCTTGGCCCTTGAGACCCAGTACTTC.

J is TRBJ2-5 and V is TRBV5-1, with 8 bases matching TRBD1. After removal of 3 bases from V and 5 bases from J, the junction contained 6 bases not matched to a gene. CDR1 and CDR2 from the germline V gene are SGHRS and YFSETQ. There are 14 residues in the CDR3. CDR3 coding DNA: TGCGCCAGCAGCTCGGGACAGGTTCGTGAGACCCAGTACTTC. This translates into CASSSGQVRETQYF.

This rearrangement joins TRBV19 to TRBJ1-5; a possible D gene is TRBD1 (6 bases). V lost 1 base and J 2 bases, leaving 9 bases between the germline ends. The CDR3 loop spans 15 amino acids. Germline-derived CDR1 and CDR2 are LNHDA and SQIVND (reference sequence). CDR3 sequence: CASSIGPGGNQPQHF. The CDR3 region has the DNA TGTGCCAGTAGTATAGGGCCAGGGGGCAATCAGCCCCAGCATTTT. Drawing the rest from reference TRBV19 and TRBJ1-5, the complete variable domain is DGGITQSPKYLFRKEGQNVTLSCEQNLNHDAMYWYRQDPGQGLRLIYYSQIVNDFQKGDIAEGYSVSREKKESFPLTVTSAQKNPTAFYLCASSIGPGGNQPQHFGDGTRLSIL.

The gene calls are TRBV19 and TRBJ1-5; no firm D call. V lost 3 bases, J lost 0 bases, and 9 bases lay in between. Germline CDR1 is LNHDA and CDR2 is SQIVND (reference sequence). This CDR3 spans 15 amino acids. Written as DNA, the CDR3 is TGTGCCAGTAGTATGGAGGGAAATAGCAATCAGCCCCAGCATTTT. Protein sequence: CASSMEGNSNQPQHF.

Regarding this clone: Sequence at one end of the junction differs from germline and may be a read error. This chain connects TRBV6-5 to TRBJ1-5; D remains unclear. There are 15 residues in the CDR3. CDR1 is MNHEY and CDR2 is SVGAGI in the germline V gene. The CDR3 DNA is TGTGCCAGCGGGGATCCAGGAGGAAGGAATCGGCCCCAGCATTTT. Protein product: CASGDPGGRNRPQHF.

This chain joins TRBV19 and TRBJ2-7; 9 positions agree with TRBD1. Per germline, CDR1 LNHDA and CDR2 SQIVND (reference sequence). The CDR3 covers 15 residues. J gave up 3 bases and V 3 bases, and 6 bases lay outside the gene matches. The CDR3 DNA reads as TGTGCCAGTAGTATGGCCGGGACAGGGAGCTACGAGCAGTACTTC. It is translated as CASSMAGTGSYEQYF.

The V call is TRBV20-1, the J call TRBJ2-7; TRBD2 agrees at 11 bases. In germline, CDR1 is DFQATT, CDR2 SNEGSKA (reference sequence). V lost 3 bases to trimming and J lost 4 bases; unmatched junction nucleotides: 5. The CDR3 totals 14 residues. The CDR3 loop is CSASRLAGGYEQYF. The CDR3 DNA follows: TGCAGTGCTAGTCGGCTAGCGGGGGGTTACGAGCAGTACTTC.

The rearrangement links TRBV11-2 to TRBJ1-6; 7 bases agree with TRBD1. Germline V gene data show CDR1 as SGHAT and CDR2 as FQNNGV. Germline trimming cut 1 base from V and 9 bases from J; bases unmatched to any gene: 6. This CDR3 contains 15 residues. CDR3 sequence: CASSLVQGNSSPLHF. In DNA form, the CDR3 reads TGTGCCAGCAGCTTAGTACAGGGGAACTCTTCACCCCTCCACTTT. The complete variable domain, with remaining parts taken from reference TRBV11-2 and TRBJ1-6, reads EAGVAQSPRYKIIEKRQSVAFWCNPISGHATLYWYQQILGQGPKLLIQFQNNGVVDDSQLPKDRFSAERLKGVDSTLKIQPAKLEDSAVYLCASSLVQGNSSPLHFGNGTRLTVT.

The J gene is TRBJ2-3, the V gene TRBV18; D may be TRBD1 (5 bases). Germline assignment: CDR1 KGHSH and CDR2 LQKENI. This CDR3 is built from 14 residues. V was pared by 1 base and J by 6 bases, with 11 bases between. DNA of the CDR3: TGTGCCAGCTCACCACACAGGTATAGCGATACGCAGTATTTT. It specifies CASSPHRYSDTQYF.

The V call is TRBV7-6, the J call TRBJ2-3; TRBD1 matches 8 bases. V trimming: 6 bases; J trimming: 4 bases; junction bases outside the gene matches: 24. The CDR3 extends over 20 amino acids. Germline V lookup: CDR1 SGHVS, CDR2 FNYEAQ. DNA for the CDR3: TGTGCCAGCAGACGATATCGGGGGACAGGCCAGGGAGTTCCAGCAGATACGCAGTATTTT. Translation gives CASRRYRGTGQGVPADTQYF.

Here the CDR3 reads CAWRVQGADQPQHF. CDR3 sequence (DNA): TGTGCCTGGAGGGTACAGGGGGCTGATCAGCCCCAGCATTTT. The chain has TRBV30 and TRBJ1-5; 9 bases fit TRBD1. The germline gives CDR1 GTSNPN, CDR2 SVGIG (reference sequence). The CDR3 totals 14 residues. V was clipped by 3 bases and J by 5 bases; unmatched bases: 5. Drawing the rest from reference TRBV30 and TRBJ1-5, the complete variable domain is SQTIHQWPATLVQPVGSPLSLECTVEGTSNPNLYWYRQAAGRGLQLLFYSVGIGQISSEVPQNLSASRPQDRQFILSSKKLLLSDSGFYLCAWRVQGADQPQHFGDGTRLSIL.

The chain recombines TRBV14 with TRBJ1-2; the match to TRBD1 covers 7 bases. This CDR3 has 13 residues. The V segment lost 1 base and the J segment 7 bases; nucleotides outside the gene matches: 3. The germline V gene encodes CDR1 SGHDN and CDR2 FVKESK. Written as DNA, the CDR3 is TGTGCCAGCAGCCAAGTCCACAGGGGTGGCTACACCTTC. Its translation is CASSQVHRGGYTF.

This chain uses TRBV18 with TRBJ2-5; D perhaps matches TRBD2 (6 bases). The CDR3 totals 13 residues. Trimming stripped 2 bases from V and 4 bases from J, with 8 bases between. CDR1 KGHSH and CDR2 LQKENI come from the germline V gene. The CDR3 protein is CASSPTGVETQYF. The CDR3 DNA is TGTGCCAGCTCACCAACGGGGGTAGAGACCCAGTACTTC.

The rearrangement joins TRBV28 to TRBJ1-2; 8 bases agree with TRBD1. This CDR3 comprises 14 residues. CDR1 and CDR2 (germline): MDHEN, SYDVKM. J gave up 7 bases and V 2 bases, and 6 bases lay outside the gene matches. CDR3 loop: CASSLQGAVVGYTF. The CDR3 coding sequence is TGTGCCAGCAGTTTACAGGGGGCCGTGGTTGGCTACACCTTC.

The rearrangement joins TRBV6-5 to TRBJ2-4; TRBD2 is a possible D gene (6 bases). The CDR3 length is 11 residues. Deletions cut 10 bases from V and 12 bases from J, with 16 bases between. CDR1 and CDR2 (germline): MNHEY, SVGAGI. Here the CDR3 DNA reads TGTGCCACCTCCGAGGTAGCGGCTCAGTACTTC. Its translation: CATSEVAAQYF.

V and J are TRBV19 and TRBJ1-5; 7 nucleotides align to TRBD1. The CDR3 sequence is 14 residues long. Germline-derived CDR1 and CDR2 are LNHDA and SQIVND (reference sequence). The junction had 3 bases not matched to a gene; V was cut back by 6 bases and J by 1 base. The DNA for the CDR3 is TGTGCCAGTAGCGACAGGGCAAGCAATCAGCCCCAGCATTTT. Its protein is CASSDRASNQPQHF.

The chain links TRBV18 to TRBJ1-6; 7 bases fit TRBD1. The trim removed 3 bases at V and 7 bases at J, leaving 6 bases unmatched. The CDR3 spans 15 residues. Per the germline V gene, CDR1 is KGHSH and CDR2 is LQKENI. For the CDR3, the DNA is TGTGCCAGCTCACCGTCGACAGGGACGAATTCACCCCTCCACTTT. Translation gives CASSPSTGTNSPLHF.

J is TRBJ1-1 and V is TRBV5-1; no firm D call. Germline assignment: CDR1 SGHRS and CDR2 YFSETQ. The length of the CDR3 is 13 residues. The V gene lost 4 bases and the J gene lost 11 bases, with 18 bases spanning the gap. Written as DNA, the CDR3 is TGCGCCAGCAGCCCCCGGGAACGCCCTGGGGCTTTCTTT. Translating gives CASSPRERPGAFF.

This chain connects TRBV5-1 to TRBJ2-5; TRBD2 might be the D (6 bases). V was trimmed by 5 bases and J by 1 base, leaving 12 bases between them. The CDR3 runs to 14 residues. CDR1 is SGHRS and CDR2 is YFSETQ in the germline V gene. The CDR3 region is CASSLAASQETQYF. The CDR3 nucleotides are TGCGCCAGCAGTTTAGCGGCAAGCCAAGAGACCCAGTACTTC.